The next 9 T cell receptor beta chains were all read from a single sample in a study of cytomegalovirus exposure and HLA in healthy donors. Primers for the PCR totalled 60 Vbeta and 13 Jbeta. TCRdb's table, derived via immunoSEQ multiplex PCR, lists solely in-frame clones and lacks some. The sample consists of roughly 140,000 clones, roughly three quarters of them appearing once. Sequencing was done on a sample of PBMCs. The receptor source for this set is a male donor in good health and CMV-seronegative.

The V call is TRBV6-1, the J call TRBJ2-2, with 9 bases matching TRBD2. Germline-derived CDR1 and CDR2 are MNHNS and SASEGT. The CDR3 covers 15 residues. With V trimmed by 7 bases and J by 2 bases, 5 bases remained unmatched. The CDR3 region has the DNA TGTGCCAGCACCGCGGGGGGGCGTAACACCGGGGAGCTGTTTTTT. Its protein is CASTAGGRNTGELFF.

The J gene is TRBJ1-5, the V gene TRBV28, with 11 bases identical to TRBD1. J was trimmed by 6 bases and V by 3 bases; bases with no gene match: 7. CDR1 is MDHEN, CDR2 SYDVKM, per germline. The CDR3 is 16 residues long. The CDR3: CASSFPGTGGFQPQHF. The DNA of the CDR3 is TGTGCCAGCAGTTTTCCCGGGACAGGGGGATTTCAGCCCCAGCATTTT.

This clone was counted only a few times. The chain combines TRBV18 with TRBJ2-6, with D unclear. The germline V and J ends were trimmed by 5 bases and 1 base, with 15 bases remaining between them. This CDR3 is built from 17 residues. The germline CDR1 and CDR2 sequences are KGHSH and LQKENI. In nucleotides, the CDR3 is TGTGCCAGCTCATTACAGAACCCCGCGTCTGGGGCCAACGTCCTGACTTTC. This codes for CASSLQNPASGANVLTF.

V gene TRBV4-3 combines with J gene TRBJ2-3; 9 nucleotides match TRBD2. CDR3 length: 19 residues. Losses at the gene ends were 4 bases for V and 1 base for J; bases not matched to a gene: 15. Germline V gives CDR1 LGHNA, CDR2 YSLEER. DNA for the CDR3: TGCGCCAGCAGCCCCGAGCAGCAGAGAGCGGGGGGCCGCACAGATACGCAGTATTTT. It yields the protein CASSPEQQRAGGRTDTQYF.

Only a few counts were recorded for this clone. The chain recombines TRBV28 with TRBJ2-3, with 11 bases fitting TRBD1. Trimming removed 6 bases from V and 2 bases from J; junction bases left unmatched: 13. The CDR3 spans 18 residues. Germline values: CDR1 MDHEN, CDR2 SYDVKM. The CDR3 sequence: CASSGTGGDDGPTDTQYF. CDR3 coding DNA: TGTGCCAGCAGCGGGACAGGGGGTGACGACGGACCCACAGATACGCAGTATTTT.

This chain uses TRBV27 with TRBJ1-4, with no clear D. The V and J ends lost 3 bases and 0 bases respectively, with 8 bases between them. The germline gives CDR1 MNHEY, CDR2 SMNVEV (reference sequence). The CDR3 has 15 residues. CDR3 sequence: CASSFIGATNEKLFF. CDR3 coding DNA: TGTGCCAGCAGTTTTATCGGGGCAACTAATGAAAAACTGTTTTTT.

The chain uses TRBV7-6 and TRBJ1-5; D not resolved. Germline CDR1 reads SGHVS; CDR2 reads FNYEAQ. The CDR3 runs to 14 residues. With 4 bases removed from V and 4 bases from J, the gap between germline ends came to 11 bases. CDR3 in DNA: TGTGCCAGCAGCTCTCCGATCACTAATCAGCCCCAGCATTTT. This codes for CASSSPITNQPQHF.

J is TRBJ2-1 and V is TRBV11-3; TRBD2 might be the D (6 bases). The CDR3 totals 16 residues. With 5 bases removed from V and 5 bases from J, the gap between germline ends came to 19 bases. Germline-derived CDR1 and CDR2 are SGHNT and YENEEA. The CDR3 region has the DNA TGTGCCAGCAGCCCGAGTGGGACTTTCCATAACAATGAGCAGTTCTTC. It yields the protein CASSPSGTFHNNEQFF.

V is TRBV27 and J is TRBJ1-2; tentative D call: TRBD1 (5 bases). With 3 bases removed from V and 8 bases from J, the gap between germline ends came to 16 bases. Germline assignment: CDR1 MNHEY and CDR2 SMNVEV (reference sequence). The length of the CDR3 is 14 residues. CDR3 region: CASSLAGSSEGYTF. The CDR3 DNA reads as TGTGCCAGCAGTTTGGCAGGGTCCTCGGAGGGCTACACCTTC.